The 17 T cell receptor beta chains listed next were all sequenced from one sample in a study of response to subunit inactivated influenza vaccine. TCRdb redid the calling of the RT-PCR reads with MiXCR, one entry per CDR3 protein. Found here are approximately 480,000 distinct CDR3 sequences, roughly 9.7% of them singletons; the top ten hold less than 15%. This specimen was PBMCs from blood, taken roughly 45 days after vaccination. Every receptor here comes from a man aged 50-59 years who received an inactivated influenza vaccine.

The CDR3 coding sequence is TGTGCCAGCAGCCCCCAGCAGCCAACCGGGGAGCTGTTTTTT. Translation gives CASSPQQPTGELFF. The V call is TRBV12-3 or TRBV12-4, the J call TRBJ2-2, with unresolved D. The CDR3 spans 14 residues. Trimming stripped 6 bases from V and 5 bases from J, with 13 bases between.

This clonotype was seen at least ten times. V gene TRBV10-3 combines with J gene TRBJ2-1, with 7 bases matching TRBD1. V gave up 3 bases and J gave up 6 bases; unmatched junction bases: 8. The CDR3 runs 15 residues. Per germline, CDR1 ENHRY and CDR2 SYGVKD. The CDR3 nucleotides are TGTGCCATCAGTGACTTAGGGGGCCCCCTCAATGAGCAGTTCTTC. It encodes CAISDLGGPLNEQFF.

This sequence joins TRBV5-5 and TRBJ2-1; 7 positions agree with TRBD2. The junction had 6 bases not matched to a gene; V was cut back by 10 bases and J by 2 bases. Germline CDR1 is SGHKS and CDR2 is YYEKEE (reference sequence). CDR3 size: 13 residues. The CDR3 region is CAGSRGTYNEQFF. CDR3 coding DNA: TGTGCCGGATCGCGGGGGACCTACAATGAGCAGTTCTTC.

This clonotype was counted between two and nine times. The chain couples TRBV20-1 to TRBJ2-7; D gene unclear. Germline CDR1 is DFQATT and CDR2 is SNEGSKA (reference sequence). The CDR3 consists of 12 residues. The V end was cut by 0 bases, the J end by 2 bases, with 5 bases between. This CDR3 is CSARDKPYEQYF. The CDR3 DNA reads as TGCAGTGCTAGAGATAAGCCCTACGAGCAGTACTTC.

The chain links TRBV18 to TRBJ2-6; D uncertain. There are 16 residues in the CDR3. The ends were cut back, 1 base at V and 0 bases at J, with 7 bases in the middle. Per the germline V gene, CDR1 is KGHSH and CDR2 is LQKENI. Written as DNA, the CDR3 is TGTGCCAGCTCACCACTTCACGGCTCTGGGGCCAACGTCCTGACTTTC. The encoded protein is CASSPLHGSGANVLTF. The whole variable domain, remainder taken from reference TRBV18 and TRBJ2-6, is NAGVMQNPRHLVRRRGQEARLRCSPMKGHSHVYWYRQLPEEGLKFMVYLQKENIIDESGMPKERFSAEFPKEGPSILRIQQVVRGDSAAYFCASSPLHGSGANVLTFGAGSRLTVL.

This clonotype was seen more than once but under ten times. The V call is TRBV20-1, the J call TRBJ1-1, with 8 bases fitting TRBD1. The CDR3 contains 11 residues. J lost 10 bases, V lost 1 base, and 2 bases had no gene match. Germline V gives CDR1 DFQATT, CDR2 SNEGSKA (reference sequence). CDR3 bases: TGCAGTGCTAGAGTGGGGACAGGAGCTTTCTTT. Protein sequence: CSARVGTGAFF.

The V and J genes are TRBV11-2 and TRBJ2-1; the match to TRBD2 covers 12 bases. The CDR3 covers 16 residues. The junction had 6 bases not matched to a gene; V was cut back by 5 bases and J by 4 bases. Germline V gene sequence: CDR1 SGHAT, CDR2 FQNNGV. CDR3 DNA: TGTGCCAGCAGCACCGGACTAGCGGGGAAATACAATGAGCAGTTCTTC. Its protein is CASSTGLAGKYNEQFF.

This clonotype came up many times. This chain joins TRBV24-1 and TRBJ2-3; tentatively, D is TRBD1 (5 bases). Germline values: CDR1 KGHDR, CDR2 SFDVKD. V was cut by 8 bases and J by 2 bases, with 10 bases left in between. This CDR3 spans 13 amino acids. CDR3 sequence: CATTDRDTDTQYF. As DNA, the CDR3 is TGTGCCACCACTGACAGAGACACAGATACGCAGTATTTT.

The chain joins TRBV7-2 to TRBJ2-1; D uncertain. The CDR3 totals 14 residues. V was pared by 6 bases and J by 0 bases, with 9 bases between. The germline V gene has CDR1 SGHTA and CDR2 FQGNSA. This chain's CDR3 is CASRWAVSYNEQFF. DNA of the CDR3: TGTGCCAGCAGATGGGCAGTCTCCTACAATGAGCAGTTCTTC.

A note on this clonotype: An end of the junction does not agree with germline; a read error may underlie this. V is TRBV20-1 and J is TRBJ2-3; TRBD1 agrees at 11 bases. The CDR3 consists of 16 residues. In germline, CDR1 is DFQATT, CDR2 SNEGSKA (reference sequence). The DNA of the CDR3 is TGCTGTGCTAGAAGGTGGGACAGGGGGGAAACAGATACGCAGTATTTT. Its protein is CCARRWDRGETDTQYF.

As regards this clonotype: A read error is possible here, since a much larger clone lies one base away. This chain connects TRBV7-2 to TRBJ1-1, with D unclear. Germline assignment: CDR1 SGHTA and CDR2 FQGNSA. V was cut by 5 bases and J by 0 bases, with 4 bases left in between. The CDR3 is 12 residues long. The CDR3: CASSHMNTEAFF. CDR3 DNA: TGTGCCAGCAGCCACATGAACACTGAAGCTTTCTTT.

This clonotype was seen a handful of times. V and J are TRBV28 and TRBJ1-5; tentative D call: TRBD1 (5 bases). Looked up from germline, CDR1 is MDHEN and CDR2 is SYDVKM. V was clipped by 5 bases and J by 3 bases, with 23 bases between them. This CDR3 region has 18 residues. The chain's CDR3 is CASSPSVGGRGINQPQHF. In DNA form, the CDR3 reads TGTGCCAGCAGTCCCAGCGTCGGCGGGAGGGGAATCAATCAGCCCCAGCATTTT. The variable domain in full, with the rest retrieved from reference TRBV28 and TRBJ1-5, is DVKVTQSSRYLVKRTGEKVFLECVQDMDHENMFWYRQDPGLGLRLIYFSYDVKMKEKGDIPEGYSVSREKKERFSLILESASTNQTSMYLCASSPSVGGRGINQPQHFGDGTRLSIL.

The rearrangement joins TRBV20-1 to TRBJ2-1; 10 nucleotides match TRBD2. This CDR3 is built from 14 residues. Losses at the gene ends were 7 bases for V and 4 bases for J; bases not matched to a gene: 7. The V gene's germline CDR1 is DFQATT and CDR2 SNEGSKA (reference sequence). The CDR3 spells CSVPGLAEYNEQFF. CDR3 DNA sequence: TGCAGTGTCCCTGGACTAGCGGAATACAATGAGCAGTTCTTC.

The chain combines TRBV7-2 with TRBJ2-5, with D tentatively TRBD2 (6 bases). Germline values: CDR1 SGHTA, CDR2 FQGNSA. V lost 5 bases and J 7 bases, leaving 17 bases between the germline ends. The CDR3 extends over 14 amino acids. For the CDR3, the DNA is TGTGCCAGCAGCCCACTAGCAGGAGTTGTGACCCAGTACTTC. Amino acids: CASSPLAGVVTQYF.

The CDR3: CASSQGAFFSYNEQFF. Here the CDR3 DNA reads TGTGCCAGCAGCCAGGGTGCCTTTTTCTCCTACAATGAGCAGTTCTTC. This rearrangement joins TRBV14 to TRBJ2-1; the D is unclear. CDR1 and CDR2 from the germline V gene are SGHDN and FVKESK. The CDR3 totals 16 residues. V was cut by 3 bases and J by 0 bases, with 12 bases left in between.

This chain connects TRBV5-1 to TRBJ2-7; D may be TRBD1 (6 bases). V lost 0 bases to trimming and J lost 2 bases, with 12 bases between them. This CDR3 comprises 15 residues. Looked up from germline, CDR1 is SGHRS and CDR2 is YFSETQ. The CDR3 spells CASSLVRDKTYEQYF. As DNA, the CDR3 is TGCGCCAGCAGCTTGGTCCGGGACAAAACCTACGAGCAGTACTTC. The full variable domain, completed using reference TRBV5-1 and TRBJ2-7, is KAGVTQTPRYLIKTRGQQVTLSCSPISGHRSVSWYQQTPGQGLQFLFEYFSETQRNKGNFPGRFSGRQFSNSRSEMNVSTLELGDSALYLCASSLVRDKTYEQYFGPGTRLTVT.

In this sample, this clonotype turned up a few times. V and J are TRBV20-1 and TRBJ1-1; D not certain. Germline V gene lookup returns CDR1 DFQATT and CDR2 SNEGSKA (reference sequence). The CDR3 sequence is 13 residues long. The CDR3 DNA follows: TGCACCCAGACCGGGATTGGGGACACTGAAGCTTTCTTT. This translates into CTQTGIGDTEAFF.